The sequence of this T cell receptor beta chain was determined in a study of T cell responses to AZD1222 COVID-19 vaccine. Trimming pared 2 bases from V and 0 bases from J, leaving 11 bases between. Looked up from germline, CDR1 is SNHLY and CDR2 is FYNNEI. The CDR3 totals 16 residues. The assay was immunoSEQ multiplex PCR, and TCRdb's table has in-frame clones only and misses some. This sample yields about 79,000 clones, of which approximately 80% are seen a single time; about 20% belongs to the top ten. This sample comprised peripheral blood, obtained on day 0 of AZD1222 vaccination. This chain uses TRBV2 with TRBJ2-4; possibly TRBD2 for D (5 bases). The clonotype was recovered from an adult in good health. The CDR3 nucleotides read TGTGCCAGCAGTGAAACCGGGAATATAGCCAAAAACATTCAGTACTTC. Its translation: CASSETGNIAKNIQYF.